Below, 30 T cell receptor beta chains from the same sample are listed, as sequenced in a study of early T cells in non-severe SARS-CoV-2 infection. TCRdb re-analysed the 5' RACE reads in MiXCR, keeping a single row per CDR3 protein. Altogether roughly 57,000 distinct CDR3 sequences are present, less than 15% being singletons, with the ten largest covering about 9.3%. The sample consisted of whole blood, taken at baseline. These receptors were collected from an adult who was a healthcare worker with PCR-confirmed SARS-CoV-2 infection or an uninfected control (not recorded which).

The chain links TRBV7-6 to TRBJ2-3, with TRBD1 identical over 7 bases. The CDR3 totals 16 residues. The germline V gene has CDR1 SGHVS and CDR2 FNYEAQ. With V trimmed by 5 bases and J by 2 bases, 10 bases remained unmatched. CDR3 amino acids: CASSPGTGTDTDTQYF. The CDR3 nucleotides read TGTGCCAGCAGCCCTGGAACCGGGACAGACACAGATACGCAGTATTTT.

This sequence joins TRBV10-3 and TRBJ2-7; TRBD1 matches at 10 bases. The germline gives CDR1 ENHRY, CDR2 SYGVKD. This CDR3 has 14 residues. The trim removed 11 bases at V and 2 bases at J, leaving 9 bases unmatched. CDR3 coding DNA: TGTGCCTCCCGGACAGGGGGTATCGCCTACGAGCAGTACTTC. It encodes CASRTGGIAYEQYF.

The V gene is TRBV5-5, the J gene TRBJ2-7, with unresolved D. The germline V gene has CDR1 SGHKS and CDR2 YYEKEE (reference sequence). The CDR3 is made up of 14 amino acids. V lost 0 bases and J 3 bases, leaving 10 bases between the germline ends. For the CDR3, the DNA is TGTGCCAGCAGCTTGGTTGGAGCTCTCTACGAGCAGTACTTC. This gives the protein CASSLVGALYEQYF. The full variable domain, in which reference TRBV5-5 and TRBJ2-7 provide the parts outside the CDR3, is DAGVTQSPTHLIKTRGQQVTLRCSPISGHKSVSWYQQVLGQGPQFIFQYYEKEERGRGNFPDRFSARQFPNYSSELNVNALLLGDSALYLCASSLVGALYEQYFGPGTRLTVT.

This clonotype was seen only a few times. The V call is TRBV4-1, the J call TRBJ2-1; weak D call: TRBD2 (5 bases). The CDR3 consists of 13 residues. Trimming shortened V by 0 bases and J by 10 bases, and 10 bases separated the two germline ends. Germline V gene data show CDR1 as MGHRA and CDR2 as YSYEKL. The CDR3 protein is CASSQDRGQEQFF. The DNA of the CDR3 is TGCGCCAGCAGCCAAGATAGAGGGCAGGAGCAGTTCTTC.

About this clonotype itself: The junction departs from the called germline gene at one end, perhaps through a read error. The chain joins TRBV12-3 or TRBV12-4 to TRBJ2-7; D is unclear. The CDR3 is 11 residues long. The CDR3 region is CASRGSYEEYF. The CDR3 DNA reads as TGTGCCAGCAGGGGCTCCTACGAGGAGTACTTC.

The genes are TRBV6-2 or TRBV6-3 and TRBJ1-5, with D unresolved. CDR1 is MNHEY and CDR2 is SVGEGT in the germline V gene. The V gene lost 5 bases and the J gene lost 1 base, with 6 bases spanning the gap. The length of the CDR3 is 13 residues. CDR3 protein: CASSPRSNQPQHF. The CDR3 coding sequence is TGTGCCAGCAGTCCGCGGAGCAATCAGCCCCAGCATTTT.

This clonotype was seen more than once but under ten times. V usage is TRBV5-4 and J usage is TRBJ1-4, with TRBD1 matching 7 bases. Germline V gene lookup returns CDR1 SGHNT and CDR2 YYREEE (reference sequence). This CDR3 has 16 amino acids. With 0 bases clipped from V and 0 bases from J, the junction kept 2 bases outside the gene matches. CDR3 DNA sequence: TGTGCCAGCAGCTTGGAAGGGGGCGCAACTAATGAAAAACTGTTTTTT. Translating it yields CASSLEGGATNEKLFF. The full variable domain, its missing parts supplied by reference TRBV5-4 and TRBJ1-4, is ETGVTQSPTHLIKTRGQQVTLRCSSQSGHNTVSWYQQALGQGPQFIFQYYREEENGRGNFPPRFSGLQFPNYSSELNVNALELDDSALYLCASSLEGGATNEKLFFGSGTQLSVL.

The table lists this clonotype with many counts. This sequence joins TRBV9 and TRBJ2-1; D possibly corresponds to TRBD1 (5 bases). The germline V gene encodes CDR1 SGDLS and CDR2 YYNGEE. The V gene lost 0 bases and the J gene lost 6 bases, with 13 bases spanning the gap. There are 15 residues in the CDR3. The CDR3 here is CASSVVGAVGNEQFF. The CDR3, as DNA: TGTGCCAGCAGCGTAGTAGGGGCCGTAGGCAATGAGCAGTTCTTC.

This clonotype was observed a handful of times. Because the CDR3's place on the DNA is in doubt, the DNA is left out and the CDR3 is given as listed by TCRdb. The chain employs TRBV20-1 and TRBJ2-2; the DNA was not compared with TRBD2, the D call given in the table. A total of 14 residues make up the CDR3, ends included. Germline CDR1 is DFQATT and CDR2 is SNEGSKA (reference sequence). The CDR3 here is CSARVAGGTGELFF.

This clonotype has only one observation. The chain is built from TRBV20-1 and TRBJ2-5; no firm D call. Germline-derived CDR1 and CDR2 are DFQATT and SNEGSKA (reference sequence). Trimming cost V 3 bases and J 5 bases, with 16 bases left between them. This CDR3 contains 14 residues. DNA for the CDR3: TGCAGTGCTAGTAGGTCGTCGAGCCGCGAGACCCAGTACTTC. It yields the protein CSASRSSSRETQYF.

This clonotype occurred many times. V gene TRBV2 combines with J gene TRBJ2-4, with D unresolved. V was pared by 6 bases and J by 7 bases, with 19 bases between. CDR1 and CDR2 (germline): SNHLY, FYNNEI. CDR3 length equals 15 residues. CDR3 DNA: TGTGCCAGCAGCCCACAGAAAGGGATTAAGAACATTCAGTACTTC. It specifies CASSPQKGIKNIQYF.

The chain recombines TRBV20-1 with TRBJ2-3, with 7 bases lining up with TRBD1. V lost 3 bases to trimming and J lost 4 bases; unmatched junction nucleotides: 7. The CDR3 is 14 residues long. Germline loops: CDR1 DFQATT, CDR2 SNEGSKA (reference sequence). CDR3 nucleotides: TGCAGTGCTAGTGACAGGGTAGTCGCAGATACGCAGTATTTT. Protein: CSASDRVVADTQYF.

This clonotype has a handful of counts. V usage is TRBV10-1 and J usage is TRBJ2-1; 7 bases match TRBD2. CDR1 and CDR2 from the germline V gene are WNHNN and SYGVQD (reference sequence). This CDR3 spans 12 amino acids. After removal of 7 bases from V and 4 bases from J, the junction contained 1 base not matched to a gene. The CDR3 sequence: CASKAGYNEQFF. The DNA of the CDR3 is TGCGCCAGCAAAGCGGGATACAATGAGCAGTTCTTC.

V usage is TRBV6-5 and J usage is TRBJ1-2, with D possibly being TRBD1 (6 bases). This CDR3 contains 16 residues. With 8 bases removed from V and 1 base from J, the gap between germline ends came to 20 bases. CDR1 and CDR2 (germline): MNHEY, SVGAGI. The CDR3 spells CASARGQGHYNYGYTF. The CDR3 nucleotides read TGTGCCAGCGCCCGCGGGCAGGGGCATTATAACTATGGCTACACCTTC.

This clonotype has a handful of counts. This chain joins TRBV7-2 and TRBJ2-5; D might be TRBD1 (5 bases). Trimming stripped 3 bases from V and 5 bases from J, with 7 bases between. The CDR3 length is 12 residues. CDR1 is SGHTA and CDR2 is FQGNSA in the germline V gene. Written as DNA, the CDR3 is TGTGCCAGCAGCTTCAACAGGGAGACCCAGTACTTC. Protein product: CASSFNRETQYF.

A few counts support this clonotype. As DNA, the CDR3 is TGTGCCAGCAGGGGGGGGTCCCTGGGCACCGGGGAGCTGTTTTTT. This gives the protein CASRGGSLGTGELFF. This chain connects TRBV2 to TRBJ2-2; TRBD2 aligns across 7 bases. This CDR3 spans 15 amino acids. The J segment lost 4 bases and the V segment lost 6 bases, leaving 8 bases of the junction unmatched. Per germline, CDR1 SNHLY and CDR2 FYNNEI.

The CDR3 region has the DNA TGCGCCAGCAGCTTAAAGGGGTCCGACTCGGAGACCCAGTACTTC. Encoded protein: CASSLKGSDSETQYF. This rearrangement joins TRBV5-1 to TRBJ2-5, with D possibly being TRBD1 (5 bases). V was clipped by 2 bases and J by 5 bases, with 16 bases between them. The CDR3 extends over 15 amino acids. CDR1 is SGHRS, CDR2 YFSETQ, per germline.

V usage is TRBV20-1 and J usage is TRBJ2-7, with 11 bases identical to TRBD2. In germline, CDR1 is DFQATT, CDR2 SNEGSKA (reference sequence). CDR3 size: 15 residues. Germline trimming cut 8 bases from V and 2 bases from J; bases unmatched to any gene: 11. CDR3 loop: CSLAGGPLGTYEQYF. DNA of the CDR3: TGCAGTCTAGCGGGAGGCCCCCTTGGGACCTACGAGCAGTACTTC.

The V and J genes are TRBV7-8 and TRBJ2-7; 9 positions match TRBD2. Germline V gives CDR1 SGHVS, CDR2 FQNEAQ. The CDR3 extends over 14 amino acids. V was clipped by 7 bases and J by 7 bases; unmatched bases: 11. CDR3 in DNA: TGTGCCAGCACCGCAGGCGGGGGGGCGAGAGAGCAGTACTTC. Its protein is CASTAGGGAREQYF. Based on the CDR3 plus reference TRBV7-8 and TRBJ2-7, the full variable domain is GAGVSQSPRYKVAKRGQDVALRCDPISGHVSLFWYQQALGQGPEFLTYFQNEAQLDKSGLPSDRFFAERPEGSVSTLKIQRTQQEDSAVYLCASTAGGGAREQYFGPGTRLTVT.

In this sample, this clonotype turned up a few times. The gene calls are TRBV18 and TRBJ1-1, with D unresolved. The length of the CDR3 is 12 residues. Germline V gene sequence: CDR1 KGHSH, CDR2 LQKENI. The V end was cut by 1 base, the J end by 1 base, with 1 base between. CDR3 residues: CASSPQNTEAFF. In DNA form, the CDR3 reads TGTGCCAGCTCACCACAGAACACTGAAGCTTTCTTT.

V and J are TRBV27 and TRBJ2-2; 10 bases match TRBD1. V was pared by 6 bases and J by 2 bases, with 3 bases of the junction left unmatched. The V gene's germline CDR1 is MNHEY and CDR2 SMNVEV (reference sequence). The CDR3 totals 15 residues. CDR3 sequence: CASRGQGGNTGELFF. In nucleotides, the CDR3 is TGTGCCAGCAGAGGACAGGGGGGAAACACCGGGGAGCTGTTTTTT.

This clonotype was observed a single time. The gene calls are TRBV20-1 and TRBJ2-7; 10 nucleotides match TRBD2. Germline-derived CDR1 and CDR2 are DFQATT and SNEGSKA (reference sequence). The V gene end was trimmed by 6 bases and the J gene end by 3 bases; junction bases not matched to a gene: 11. The CDR3 loop spans 15 amino acids. CDR3 sequence: CSAEPGLAQFYEQYF. In nucleotides, the CDR3 is TGCAGTGCAGAACCGGGACTAGCGCAGTTCTACGAGCAGTACTTC.

The V and J genes are TRBV11-2 and TRBJ2-7; 12 bases fit TRBD1. The CDR3 extends over 18 amino acids. V trimming: 5 bases; J trimming: 4 bases; junction bases outside the gene matches: 15. Germline CDR1 and CDR2: SGHAT and FQNNGV. The CDR3 bases are TGTGCCAGCAGCAACCGGGACAGGGGGCTTGGTCCTACTTACGAGCAGTACTTC. Residues: CASSNRDRGLGPTYEQYF.

This chain connects TRBV29-1 to TRBJ1-2; TRBD1 might be the D (5 bases). The CDR3 loop spans 11 amino acids. Between the trimmed V and J ends, which lost 6 bases and 3 bases, there was a span of 8 bases. In germline, CDR1 is SQVTM, CDR2 ANQGSEA. As DNA, the CDR3 is TGCAGCGTCAGGGAATACTATGGCTACACCTTC. Encoded protein: CSVREYYGYTF.

This clonotype was observed a handful of times. The chain carries TRBV24-1 and TRBJ1-1, with D maybe TRBD1 (5 bases). Trimming shortened V by 3 bases and J by 3 bases, and 10 bases separated the two germline ends. Germline values: CDR1 KGHDR, CDR2 SFDVKD. This CDR3 has 14 residues. CDR3 protein: CATSDAGRDTEAFF. The CDR3 nucleotides are TGTGCCACCAGTGATGCAGGGAGGGACACTGAAGCTTTCTTT.

This clonotype was seen only a few times. The rearrangement uses TRBV6-5 and TRBJ2-3, with D perhaps TRBD1 (6 bases). The V gene's germline CDR1 is MNHEY and CDR2 SVGAGI. Deletions cut 5 bases from V and 4 bases from J, with 16 bases between. CDR3 length: 15 residues. The CDR3 reads CASSVQGGSPDTQYF. The CDR3 bases are TGTGCCAGCAGTGTACAGGGTGGTTCTCCAGATACGCAGTATTTT.

The chain joins TRBV21-1 to TRBJ2-7; the D segment call TRBD1 is taken from the table without a DNA check. TRBV21-1 is assigned pseudogene status. This CDR3 contains 14 residues. CDR3 sequence reads: CASSLRDRGCEQYF. CDR3 sequence (DNA): TGTGCCAGCAGCCTCCGGGACAGGGGGTGCGAGCAGTACTTC.

This clonotype was counted ten times or more. The chain links TRBV27 to TRBJ2-2; TRBD2 matches at 13 bases. Trimming cost V 5 bases and J 5 bases; bases outside gene matches: 8. Germline CDR1 MNHEY, CDR2 SMNVEV (reference sequence). This CDR3 is built from 17 residues. The chain's CDR3 is CASSPLGLAGETGELFF. CDR3 nucleotide sequence: TGTGCCAGCAGTCCCCTCGGACTAGCGGGAGAAACCGGGGAGCTGTTTTTT.

The rearrangement joins TRBV5-1 to TRBJ2-1, with D possibly matching TRBD1 (6 bases). The V end was cut by 0 bases, the J end by 4 bases, with 11 bases between. This CDR3 is 15 amino acids long. Germline lookup yields CDR1 SGHRS and CDR2 YFSETQ. The CDR3 nucleotides read TGCGCCAGCAGCTTGGAGGCCAGGGGTTACAATGAGCAGTTCTTC. Translating gives CASSLEARGYNEQFF. Looking up the rest from reference TRBV5-1 and TRBJ2-1 gives the full variable domain: KAGVTQTPRYLIKTRGQQVTLSCSPISGHRSVSWYQQTPGQGLQFLFEYFSETQRNKGNFPGRFSGRQFSNSRSEMNVSTLELGDSALYLCASSLEARGYNEQFFGPGTRLTVL.

This rearrangement joins TRBV11-1 to TRBJ2-1; tentatively, D is TRBD2 (6 bases). Per the germline V gene, CDR1 is SGHAT and CDR2 is FQDESV (reference sequence). Trimming cost V 0 bases and J 6 bases, with 12 bases left between them. This CDR3 region has 15 residues. Here the CDR3 DNA reads TGTGCCAGCAGCTTAGCACTAGCTACCGGCAATGAGCAGTTCTTC. This gives the protein CASSLALATGNEQFF.